This T cell receptor (beta chain) was sequenced during a study of graft-versus-host responses after intestinal transplantation. Study-level information: As for transplant type, recipients had multivisceral, liver-intestinal, or isolated intestinal grafts. All recipients got anti-thymocyte globulin induction, then tacrolimus and steroids for three to four years.

Clones were sequenced by immunoSEQ multiplex PCR, and TCRdb holds only the in-frame ones, with some missing. The sample gives under 30,000 clones, 90% to 95% of which show up once; approximately 2% is in the top ten. Findings of the study overall: Early after transplant, HvG declines were associated with peak levels of circulating GvH clones. GvH clones were identified in recipient marrow, with some first appearing in ileum or blood.

In regard to this clone: What it recognizes is unknown.

Losses at the gene ends were 0 bases for V and 5 bases for J; bases not matched to a gene: 7. Germline V CDR1 and CDR2: MNHEY, SVGAGI. This CDR3 contains 15 residues. This receptor was obtained from a human patient who received an intestinal transplant, so some T cells may come from the graft donor. The chain is built from TRBV6-5 and TRBJ2-7; 7 bases agree with TRBD2. Sample: PBMCs, taken roughly 41 days after intestinal transplant. The CDR3 DNA follows: TGTGCCAGCAGTTACTCGCTCGGGGGGAAGAACGAGCAGTACTTC. The encoded protein is CASSYSLGGKNEQYF.